Shown below are 11 T cell receptor beta chains from a single sample sequenced in a study of response to subunit inactivated influenza vaccine. TCRdb passed the RT-PCR reads through MiXCR, listing each CDR3 protein once. Of about 620,000 distinct CDR3 sequences listed, around 11% are singletons. These data were also reused for a study on T cells expressing NK-cell markers. This second report adds: It was by 5'RACE template switching with UMIs that TCR beta cDNA was made.

The material was PBMCs from blood, obtained on the day of vaccination. The source of these receptors is a man aged 50 to 60 who received an inactivated influenza vaccine.

This clonotype was picked up a small number of times. This rearrangement joins TRBV6-2 or TRBV6-3 to TRBJ2-5; perhaps TRBD1 as D (5 bases). CDR3 length equals 15 residues. CDR1 is MNHEY and CDR2 is SVGEGT in the germline V gene. The V end was cut by 5 bases, the J end by 5 bases, with 18 bases between. The CDR3 region is CASSVNRNFAETQYF. The CDR3 nucleotides are TGTGCCAGCAGTGTAAACAGGAACTTCGCGGAGACCCAGTACTTC.

The chain couples TRBV5-1 to TRBJ2-1; a possible D gene is TRBD2 (6 bases). Trimming shortened V by 0 bases and J by 9 bases, and 16 bases separated the two germline ends. The length of the CDR3 is 15 residues. Germline V CDR1 and CDR2: SGHRS, YFSETQ. CDR3 loop: CASSLGAGGGIEQFF. For the CDR3, the DNA is TGCGCCAGCAGCTTGGGAGCGGGCGGAGGGATTGAGCAGTTCTTC.

The V and J genes are TRBV9 and TRBJ2-1, with D possibly matching TRBD2 (5 bases). Germline values: CDR1 SGDLS, CDR2 YYNGEE. The CDR3 extends over 15 amino acids. V was cut by 4 bases and J by 0 bases, with 11 bases left in between. The CDR3 spells CASSPRASSYNEQFF. The CDR3 nucleotides read TGTGCCAGCAGCCCGCGGGCGAGCTCCTACAATGAGCAGTTCTTC.

This clonotype was detected ten times or more. J is TRBJ2-4 and V is TRBV7-8; D might be TRBD1 (5 bases). Trimming left V 1 base short and J 0 bases short, with 16 bases between. This CDR3 has 18 amino acids. Germline V CDR1 and CDR2: SGHVS, FQNEAQ. The DNA of the CDR3 is TGTGCCAGCAGCTTAGAGGGGCGACGGAGACTAGCCAAAAACATTCAGTACTTC. It is translated as CASSLEGRRRLAKNIQYF.

This clonotype has just a few counts. The chain couples TRBV5-1 to TRBJ1-5; 10 bases fit TRBD1. The V gene end was trimmed by 4 bases and the J gene end by 4 bases; junction bases not matched to a gene: 2. The CDR3 length is 14 residues. Germline lookup yields CDR1 SGHRS and CDR2 YFSETQ. The DNA of the CDR3 is TGCGCCAGCAGCCAGGGACAGGGGAATCAGCCCCAGCATTTT. It specifies CASSQGQGNQPQHF.

This chain connects TRBV20-1 to TRBJ2-1; possible D gene TRBD1, 5 bases. V was shortened by 3 bases and J by 10 bases, with 10 bases between the two germline ends. Germline V gene sequence: CDR1 DFQATT, CDR2 SNEGSKA (reference sequence). The CDR3 loop spans 11 amino acids. The CDR3 is CSASREEEQFF. Here the CDR3 DNA reads TGCAGTGCTAGCAGGGAAGAGGAGCAGTTCTTC.

The chain employs TRBV5-6 and TRBJ1-1; no firm D call. The CDR3 extends over 13 amino acids. With 4 bases removed from V and 4 bases from J, the gap between germline ends came to 11 bases. The germline CDR1 and CDR2 sequences are SGHDT and YYEEEE. CDR3 DNA sequence: TGTGCCAGCAGCGACCTCGGAGGCACTGAAGCTTTCTTT. It yields the protein CASSDLGGTEAFF.

This clonotype occurred a few times. The chain links TRBV4-1 to TRBJ1-2; D might be TRBD1 (6 bases). Trimming removed 2 bases from V and 1 base from J, with 17 bases in between. CDR3 length: 17 residues. Per the germline V gene, CDR1 is MGHRA and CDR2 is YSYEKL. The chain's CDR3 is CASSQTGRGQGNYGYTF. CDR3 in DNA: TGCGCCAGCAGCCAAACCGGGCGGGGGCAGGGTAACTATGGCTACACCTTC.

This clonotype has more than one count but fewer than ten. The chain recombines TRBV12-3 or TRBV12-4 with TRBJ1-5; tentative D call: TRBD1 (6 bases). The CDR3 length is 15 residues. V lost 7 bases to trimming and J lost 2 bases, with 15 bases between them. The CDR3 protein is CASTMSQGGNQPQHF. As DNA, the CDR3 is TGTGCCAGCACCATGTCACAGGGAGGCAATCAGCCCCAGCATTTT.

The genes are TRBV5-1 and TRBJ2-3; a possible D gene is TRBD2 (6 bases). Germline V gives CDR1 SGHRS, CDR2 YFSETQ. The CDR3 has 16 amino acids. Trimming took off 0 bases at V and 0 bases at J, with 11 bases between the two ends. CDR3 in amino acids: CASSLGDFPSTDTQYF. CDR3 in DNA: TGCGCCAGCAGCTTGGGGGACTTCCCTAGCACAGATACGCAGTATTTT.

The chain couples TRBV6-5 to TRBJ1-5, with a tentative D call TRBD1 (6 bases). The CDR3 has 14 residues. The germline gives CDR1 MNHEY, CDR2 SVGAGI. V gave up 4 bases and J gave up 7 bases, with 14 bases separating them. The CDR3 region has the DNA TGTGCCAGCAGTTCACAGGGATCGGAACAGCCCCAGCATTTT. Translation: CASSSQGSEQPQHF.